This T cell receptor (beta chain) was retrieved from a study of blood T cell repertoires in COVID-19 (dated by TCRdb to about 2020). For the wider study: Samples covering the acute and convalescent phases of COVID-19 were provided by collaborators in the United States, Italy and Spain. The material from the prospective study consisted of cDNA or gDNA derived from T cells, B-cell-depleted T cells, or PBMCs. Subjects who had been exposed to COVID-19, were actively infected with it, or had recovered from it provided the deeply sampled blood TCRbeta repertoires that made up the dataset. The repertoires were made available in a free public database intended to serve as a resource for research on the immune response to SARS-CoV-2. The samples were drawn from two sources: the first 160 participants of the ongoing ImmuneRACE study, and fewer than 1,500 subjects contributed by 6 global collaborators. Sample metadata almost always included a de-identified subject ID, COVID-19 status, age in years and sex. Where available, HLA class I and class II types were taken from metadata supplied by the sample provider and were not determined by assay-based typing. General study outcomes and caveats: The amount of clinical and demographic metadata varied by source and participant and was provided uncurated.

One collaborating source in Seattle enrolled patients while the patients were actively infected and followed the patients over time throughout the course of disease. The collaborating institutions used their own protocols to collect whole blood in K2EDTA tubes. For TCRbeta analysis, collaborators shipped samples in one of three forms: frozen whole blood, isolated PBMCs, or DNA extracted from either of those sample types. The CDR3 contains 17 residues, cysteine and phenylalanine counted. Only the CDR3 DNA stays, 51 bases, in frame from base 1. V is trimmed back by 4 bases and J by 4 bases, and the junction contains 10 bases that no gene match accounts for. Per the germline V gene (reference sequence), SGHKS is the CDR1 and YYEKEE is the CDR2. TCRbeta CDR3 regions were amplified from genomic DNA by means of the immunoSEQ Assay, a bias-controlled multiplex PCR. The study's own analysis went as follows. The number of nucleated cells in each sample was estimated from the amplification of reference gene primers within the assay. Sequence reads were collapsed and filtered to measure the absolute abundance of every unique TCRbeta CDR3 rearrangement. For each sample, productive Simpson clonality was calculated as the square root of Simpson's diversity index across productive rearrangements. Drawn from immuneACCESS, this table holds only the in-frame rearrangements with V and J called that TCRdb kept. Clones are partly lost; checked studies trace under half to an unresolved V gene and leave the rest unexplained. D and trimming were read from the DNA, whereas the V and J calls and clone size are those reported in that table. The sample table holds 85,000 to 100,000 clones, of which around nine tenths were seen once. The ten biggest clones cover around 1.9% of the sample.

Worth noting for this clone: No cognate antigen has been identified for it. Per-base qualities were not stored, and no clone one base away is much larger.

Sequencing input: peripheral blood. The TCR was taken from a man between 50 and 59 years old with COVID-19, enrolled during active disease. The chain couples TRBV5-5 to TRBJ2-2; TRBD1 fits 10 bases in the junction. The nucleotides are TGTGCCAGCAGCGCTACCGGGACAGGGGTGAGCACCGGGGAGCTGTTTTTT. This yields the protein CASSATGTGVSTGELFF.